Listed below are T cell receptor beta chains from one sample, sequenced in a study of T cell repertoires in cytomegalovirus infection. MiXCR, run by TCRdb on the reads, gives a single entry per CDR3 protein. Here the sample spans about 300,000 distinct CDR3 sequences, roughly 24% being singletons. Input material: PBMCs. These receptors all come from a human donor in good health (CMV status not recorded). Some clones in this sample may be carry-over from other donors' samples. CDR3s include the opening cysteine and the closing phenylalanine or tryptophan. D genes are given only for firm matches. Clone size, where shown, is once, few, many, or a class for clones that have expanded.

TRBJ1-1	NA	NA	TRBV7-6	TGTGCCAGCAGCTTCGGGGGTGAAACTGAAGCTTTCTTT	CASSFGGETEAFF
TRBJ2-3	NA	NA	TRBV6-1	TGTGCCAGCAGTTTCCGACTAGTTGACACGCAGTATTTT	CASSFRLVDTQYF
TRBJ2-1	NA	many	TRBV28	TGTGCCAGCAGATTGGGACTGCTCAATGAGCAGTTCTTC	CASRLGLLNEQFF
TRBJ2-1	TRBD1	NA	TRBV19	TGTGCCAGTAGTCCCCGGGACAGGGGGCTGAATGAGCAGTTCTTC	CASSPRDRGLNEQFF
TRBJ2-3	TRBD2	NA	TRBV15	TGTGCCACCAGCCTGACTAGCGGCCTCACAGATACGCAGTATTTT	CATSLTSGLTDTQYF
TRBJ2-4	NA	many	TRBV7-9	TGTGCCAGCAGCTTAGGCAGCGTGGCCGGGGTAAGGTTAGCCAAAAACATTCAGTACTTC	CASSLGSVAGVRLAKNIQYF
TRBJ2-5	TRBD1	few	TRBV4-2	TGTGCCAGCAGCCAAGCCAGGGGGCAAGAGACCCAGTACTTC	CASSQARGQETQYF
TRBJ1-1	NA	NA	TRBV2	TGTGCCAGCAAAAGACTGATGAACACTGAAGCTTTCTTT	CASKRLMNTEAFF
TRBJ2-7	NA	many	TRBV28	TGTGCCAGCAGTTTAGACTTAGGCTCCTACGAGCAGTACTTC	CASSLDLGSYEQYF
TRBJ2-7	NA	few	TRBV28	TGTGCCAGCACCCGGCCGTCCGGTTTAGGTGAGCAGTACTTC	CASTRPSGLGEQYF
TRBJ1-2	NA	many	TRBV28	TGTGCCAGCAGTTTAGGGGGGGGGCGAGTCTATGGCTACACCTTC	CASSLGGGRVYGYTF
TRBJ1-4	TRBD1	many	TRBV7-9	TGTGCCAGCAGCTACTTCAGGGGGAACGAAAAACTGTTTTTT	CASSYFRGNEKLFF
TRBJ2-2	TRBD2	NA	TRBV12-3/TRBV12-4	TGTGCCAGCAGTTTATCGGGGGGGGCGAACACCGGGGAGCTGTTTTTT	CASSLSGGANTGELFF
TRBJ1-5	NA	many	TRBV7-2	TGTGCCAGCAGCTGGGAGAATAATCAGCCCCAGCATTTT	CASSWENNQPQHF
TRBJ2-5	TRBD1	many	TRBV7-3	TGTGCCAGCAGTGGACAGGGAGTAGGCCAAGAGACCCAGTACTTC	CASSGQGVGQETQYF
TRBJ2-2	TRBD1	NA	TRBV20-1	TGCAGTGCAGCACAGGGGGCGATGACCGGGGAGCTGTTTTTT	CSAAQGAMTGELFF
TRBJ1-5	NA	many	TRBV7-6	TGTGCCAGCAGCCGACACCGCAATCAGCCCCAGCATTTT	CASSRHRNQPQHF
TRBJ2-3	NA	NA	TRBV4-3	TGCGCCAGCAGCCAAGATCGGAGGGGGACAGATACGCAGTATTTT	CASSQDRRGTDTQYF
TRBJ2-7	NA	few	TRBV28	TGTGCCAGCAGCCTCCTTCGTGGCGAGCAGTACTTC	CASSLLRGEQYF
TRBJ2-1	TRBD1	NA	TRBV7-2	TGTGCCAGCAGCTTAGATGAAGGGGGCGAGCAGTTCTTC	CASSLDEGGEQFF
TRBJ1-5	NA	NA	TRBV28	TGTGCCAGCAGTTTATGGGGGGGCGACGGTCAGCCCCAGCATTTT	CASSLWGGDGQPQHF
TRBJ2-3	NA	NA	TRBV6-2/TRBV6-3	TGTGCCAGCAGGGACAGCACAGATACGCAGTATTTT	CASRDSTDTQYF
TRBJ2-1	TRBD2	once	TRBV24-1	TGTGCCACCAGTGACTCAGCGGGAAACTCCTACAATGAGCAGTTCTTC	CATSDSAGNSYNEQFF
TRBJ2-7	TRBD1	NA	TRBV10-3	TGTGCCATCAGCCGACCTGCCGACAGGGTTGATTTCGACGAGCAGTACTTC	CAISRPADRVDFDEQYF
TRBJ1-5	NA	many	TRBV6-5	TGTGCCAGCAGTTACTCGATTGGCAATCAGCCCCAGCATTTT	CASSYSIGNQPQHF
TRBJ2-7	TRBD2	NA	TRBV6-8	TGTGCCAGCAGCGATGGGACTAGCGGGCGCCACGAGCAGTACTTC	CASSDGTSGRHEQYF
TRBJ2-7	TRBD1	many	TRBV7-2	TGTGCCAGCAGCTTCCGACAGGGTACCCACGAGCAGTACTTC	CASSFRQGTHEQYF
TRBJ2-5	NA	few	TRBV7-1	TGTGCCAGCAGCCCAGGAGGAGAAGGAGAGACCCAGTACTTC	CASSPGGEGETQYF
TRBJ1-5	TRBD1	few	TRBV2	TGTGCCAGCCAGGGGGCCCCCACGGGCAATCAGCCCCAGCATTTT	CASQGAPTGNQPQHF
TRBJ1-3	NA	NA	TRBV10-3	TGTGCCATCAGCAATAGGGGAACTAAGGGAAACACCATATATTTT	CAISNRGTKGNTIYF
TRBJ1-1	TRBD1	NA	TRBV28	TGTGCCAGCAGCGCACCGGGACAGGCAGGGGACACTGAAGCTTTCTTT	CASSAPGQAGDTEAFF
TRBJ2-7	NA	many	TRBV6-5	TGTGCCAGCAGTTACTCGGGCGACAACTCCTACGAGCAGTACTTC	CASSYSGDNSYEQYF
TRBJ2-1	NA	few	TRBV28	TGTGCCAGCAACAACGGACTGTACAATGAGCAGTTCTTC	CASNNGLYNEQFF
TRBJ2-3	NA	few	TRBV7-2	TGTGCCAGCAGCTCCGTGCCAGGGACCCGAACGCAGTATTTT	CASSSVPGTRTQYF
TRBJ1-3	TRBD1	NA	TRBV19	TGTGCCAGTATACACAAACGGGGGACAGCTGGAAACACCATATATTTT	CASIHKRGTAGNTIYF
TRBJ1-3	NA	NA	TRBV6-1	TGTGCCACCCGGGGGGGAAACACCATATATTTT	CATRGGNTIYF
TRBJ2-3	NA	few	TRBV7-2	TGTGCCAGCAGCTTATTTTTAGCAACAGATACGCAGTATTTT	CASSLFLATDTQYF
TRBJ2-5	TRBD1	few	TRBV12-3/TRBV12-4	TGTGCCAGCAGCGCGGACAGGGGGTTTTGGGAGACCCAGTACTTC	CASSADRGFWETQYF
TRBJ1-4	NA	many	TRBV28	TGTGCCAGCAGTTTTTGGGGGCCCCTTAATGAAAAACTGTTTTTT	CASSFWGPLNEKLFF
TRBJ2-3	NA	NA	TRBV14	TGTGCCAGCAGCCACCCGACAGCCAGCACAGATACGCAGTATTTT	CASSHPTASTDTQYF
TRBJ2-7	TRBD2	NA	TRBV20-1	TGCAGTCTAGGTGGGGGGGTCTACGAGCAGTACTTC	CSLGGGVYEQYF
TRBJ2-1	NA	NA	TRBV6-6	TGTGCCAGCAGTTACTCGACGGGAGAACCTTACAATGAGCAGTTCTTC	CASSYSTGEPYNEQFF
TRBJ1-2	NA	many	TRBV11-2	TGTGCCAGCAGCTTAGAAAGATCGTCGGAGGGCTACACCTTC	CASSLERSSEGYTF